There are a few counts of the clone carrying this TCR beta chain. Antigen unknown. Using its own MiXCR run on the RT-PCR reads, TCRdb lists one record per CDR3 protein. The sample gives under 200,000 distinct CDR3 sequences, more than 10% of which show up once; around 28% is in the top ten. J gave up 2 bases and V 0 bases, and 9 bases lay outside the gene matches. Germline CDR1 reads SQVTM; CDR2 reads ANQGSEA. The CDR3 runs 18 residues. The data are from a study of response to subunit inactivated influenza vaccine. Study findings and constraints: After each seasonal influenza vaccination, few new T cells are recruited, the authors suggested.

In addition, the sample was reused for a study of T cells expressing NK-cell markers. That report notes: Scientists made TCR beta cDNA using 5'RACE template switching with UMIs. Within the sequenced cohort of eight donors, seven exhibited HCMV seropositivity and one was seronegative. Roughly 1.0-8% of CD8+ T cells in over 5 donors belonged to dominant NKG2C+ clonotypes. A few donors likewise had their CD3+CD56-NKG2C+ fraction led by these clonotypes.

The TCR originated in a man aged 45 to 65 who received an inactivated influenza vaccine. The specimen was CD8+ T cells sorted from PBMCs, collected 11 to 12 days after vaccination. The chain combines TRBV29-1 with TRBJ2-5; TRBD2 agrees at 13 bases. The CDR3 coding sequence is TGCAGCGTTGAAGATAGGACTAGCGGGAGCGATTTGCAAGAGACCCAGTACTTC. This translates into CSVEDRTSGSDLQETQYF.